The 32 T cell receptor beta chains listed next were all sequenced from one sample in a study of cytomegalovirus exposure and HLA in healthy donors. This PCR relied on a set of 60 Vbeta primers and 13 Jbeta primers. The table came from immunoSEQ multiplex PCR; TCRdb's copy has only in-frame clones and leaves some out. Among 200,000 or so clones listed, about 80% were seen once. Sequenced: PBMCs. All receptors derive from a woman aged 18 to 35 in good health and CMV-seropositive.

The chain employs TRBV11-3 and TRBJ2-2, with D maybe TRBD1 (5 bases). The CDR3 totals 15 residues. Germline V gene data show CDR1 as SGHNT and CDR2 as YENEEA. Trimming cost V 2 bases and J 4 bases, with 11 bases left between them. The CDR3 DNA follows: TGTGCCAGCAGCTTACGGGCAGGGCCCACCGGGGAGCTGTTTTTT. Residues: CASSLRAGPTGELFF.

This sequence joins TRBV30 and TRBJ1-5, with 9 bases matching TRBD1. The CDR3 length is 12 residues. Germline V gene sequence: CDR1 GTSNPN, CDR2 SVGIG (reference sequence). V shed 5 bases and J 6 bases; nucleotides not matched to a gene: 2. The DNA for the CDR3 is TGTGCCTGGGACAGGGGGGGTCAGCCCCAGCATTTT. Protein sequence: CAWDRGGQPQHF.

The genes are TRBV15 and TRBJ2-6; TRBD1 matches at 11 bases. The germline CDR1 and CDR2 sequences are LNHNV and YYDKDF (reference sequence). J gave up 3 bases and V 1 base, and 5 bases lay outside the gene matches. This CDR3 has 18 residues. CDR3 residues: CATSRADRGRVGANVLTF. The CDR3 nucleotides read TGTGCCACCAGCAGAGCGGACAGGGGGCGGGTTGGGGCCAACGTCCTGACTTTC.

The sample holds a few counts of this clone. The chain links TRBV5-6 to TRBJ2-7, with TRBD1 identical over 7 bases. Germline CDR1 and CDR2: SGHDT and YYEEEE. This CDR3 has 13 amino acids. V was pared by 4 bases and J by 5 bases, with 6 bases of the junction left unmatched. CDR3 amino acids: CASSTGQVNEQYV. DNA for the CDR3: TGTGCCAGCAGCACTGGACAGGTAAACGAGCAGTACGTC.

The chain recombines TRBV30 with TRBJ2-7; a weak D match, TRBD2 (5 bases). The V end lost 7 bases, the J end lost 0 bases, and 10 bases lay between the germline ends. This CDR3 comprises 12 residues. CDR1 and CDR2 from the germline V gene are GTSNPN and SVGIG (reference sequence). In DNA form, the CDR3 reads TGTGCCTCCGGGGAGAGCTCCTACGAGCAGTACTTC. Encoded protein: CASGESSYEQYF.

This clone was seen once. In nucleotides, the CDR3 is TGTGCCAGCAGTAGGGGACCAGGGGACGGGGAGCTGTTTTTT. Its protein is CASSRGPGDGELFF. The gene calls are TRBV6-5 and TRBJ2-2; perhaps TRBD1 as D (6 bases). There are 14 residues in the CDR3. With 5 bases removed from V and 7 bases from J, the gap between germline ends came to 14 bases. Germline-derived CDR1 and CDR2 are MNHEY and SVGAGI.

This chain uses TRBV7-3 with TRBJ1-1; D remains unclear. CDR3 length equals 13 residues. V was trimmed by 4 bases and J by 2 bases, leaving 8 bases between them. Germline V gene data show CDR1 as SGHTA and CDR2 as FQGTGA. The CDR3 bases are TGTGCCAGCAGCTCTCACATAAACACTGAAGCTTTCTTT. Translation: CASSSHINTEAFF.

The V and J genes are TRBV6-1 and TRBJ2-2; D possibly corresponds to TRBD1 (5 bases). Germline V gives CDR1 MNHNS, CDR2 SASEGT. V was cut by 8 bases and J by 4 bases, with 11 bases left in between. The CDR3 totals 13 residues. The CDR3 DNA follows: TGTGCCAGCGGGCAGGGTGCCACCGGGGAGCTGTTTTTT. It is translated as CASGQGATGELFF.

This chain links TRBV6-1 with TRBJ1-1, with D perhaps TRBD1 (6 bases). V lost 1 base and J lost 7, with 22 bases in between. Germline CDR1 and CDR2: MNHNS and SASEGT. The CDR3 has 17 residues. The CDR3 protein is CASSEGGGRAPSFEAFF. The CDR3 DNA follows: TGTGCCAGCAGTGAAGGGGGGGGCAGGGCACCCTCCTTTGAAGCTTTCTTT.

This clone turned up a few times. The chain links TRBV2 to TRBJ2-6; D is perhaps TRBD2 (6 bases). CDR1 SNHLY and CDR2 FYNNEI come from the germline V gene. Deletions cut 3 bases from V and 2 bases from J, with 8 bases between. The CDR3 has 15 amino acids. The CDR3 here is CASSEEGPGANVLTF. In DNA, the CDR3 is TGTGCCAGCAGTGAGGAGGGTCCTGGGGCCAACGTCCTGACTTTC. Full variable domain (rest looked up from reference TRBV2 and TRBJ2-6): EPEVTQTPSHQVTQMGQEVILRCVPISNHLYFYWYRQILGQKVEFLVSFYNNEISEKSEIFDDQFSVERPDGSNFTLKIRSTKLEDSAMYFCASSEEGPGANVLTFGAGSRLTVL.

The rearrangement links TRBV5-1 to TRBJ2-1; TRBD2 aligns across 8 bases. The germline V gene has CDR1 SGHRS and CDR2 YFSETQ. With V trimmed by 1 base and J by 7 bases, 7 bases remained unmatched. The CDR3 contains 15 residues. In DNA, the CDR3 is TGCGCCAGCAGCTTGCTTTCGGGGGGGCTTAATGAGCAGTTCTTC. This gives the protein CASSLLSGGLNEQFF.

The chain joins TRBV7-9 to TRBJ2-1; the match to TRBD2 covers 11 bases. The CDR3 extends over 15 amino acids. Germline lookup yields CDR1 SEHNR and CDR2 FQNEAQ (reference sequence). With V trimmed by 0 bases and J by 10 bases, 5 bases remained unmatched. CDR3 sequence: CASSLAGLAGGEQFF. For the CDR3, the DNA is TGTGCCAGCAGCTTAGCCGGACTAGCGGGTGGGGAGCAGTTCTTC.

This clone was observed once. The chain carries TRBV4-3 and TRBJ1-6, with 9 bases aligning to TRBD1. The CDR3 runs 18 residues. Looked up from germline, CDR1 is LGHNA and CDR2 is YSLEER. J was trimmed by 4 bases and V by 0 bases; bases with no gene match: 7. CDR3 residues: CASSQDRRTGVYNSPLHF. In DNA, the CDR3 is TGCGCCAGCAGCCAAGACCGGAGGACAGGGGTATATAATTCACCCCTCCACTTT.

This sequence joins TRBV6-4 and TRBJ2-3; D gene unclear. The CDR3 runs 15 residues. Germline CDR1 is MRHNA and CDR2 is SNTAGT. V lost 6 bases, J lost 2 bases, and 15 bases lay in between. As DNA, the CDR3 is TGTGCCAGCAGCCCCAAGGCGGCCGACACAGATACGCAGTATTTT. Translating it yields CASSPKAADTDTQYF.

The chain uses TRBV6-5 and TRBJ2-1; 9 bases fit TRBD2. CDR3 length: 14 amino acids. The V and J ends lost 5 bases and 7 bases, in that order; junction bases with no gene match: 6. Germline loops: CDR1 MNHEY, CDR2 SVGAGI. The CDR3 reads CASSEGGGGNEQFF. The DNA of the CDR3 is TGTGCCAGCAGTGAAGGCGGGGGGGGTAATGAGCAGTTCTTC.

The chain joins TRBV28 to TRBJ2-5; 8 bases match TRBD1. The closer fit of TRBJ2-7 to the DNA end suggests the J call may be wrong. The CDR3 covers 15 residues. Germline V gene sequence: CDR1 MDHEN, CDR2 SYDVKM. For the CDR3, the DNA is TGTGCCAGCAGTAAGACCGGGACAGGTGGCTACGAGCAGTACTTC. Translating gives CASSKTGTGGYEQYF.

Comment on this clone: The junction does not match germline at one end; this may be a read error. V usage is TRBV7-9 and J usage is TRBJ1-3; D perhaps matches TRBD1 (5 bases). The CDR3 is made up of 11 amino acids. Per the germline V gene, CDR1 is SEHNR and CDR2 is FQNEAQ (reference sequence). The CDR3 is CASRPRDCENF. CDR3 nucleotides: TGTGCCAGCAGGCCCCGGGACTGTGAAAATTTT.

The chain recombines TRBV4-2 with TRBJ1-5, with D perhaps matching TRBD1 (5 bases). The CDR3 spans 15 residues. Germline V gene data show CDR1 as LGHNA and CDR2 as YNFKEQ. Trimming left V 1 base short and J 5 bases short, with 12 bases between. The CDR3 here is CASSQVFRADQPQHF. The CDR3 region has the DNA TGTGCCAGCAGCCAAGTTTTCAGGGCGGATCAGCCCCAGCATTTT.

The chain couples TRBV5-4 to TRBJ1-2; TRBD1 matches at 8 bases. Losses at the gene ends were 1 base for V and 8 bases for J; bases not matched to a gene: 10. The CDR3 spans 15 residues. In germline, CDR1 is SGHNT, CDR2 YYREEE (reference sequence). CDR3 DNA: TGTGCCAGCAGCTTGTCAGGGGGCGCGTATTACGGCTACACCTTC. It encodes CASSLSGGAYYGYTF.

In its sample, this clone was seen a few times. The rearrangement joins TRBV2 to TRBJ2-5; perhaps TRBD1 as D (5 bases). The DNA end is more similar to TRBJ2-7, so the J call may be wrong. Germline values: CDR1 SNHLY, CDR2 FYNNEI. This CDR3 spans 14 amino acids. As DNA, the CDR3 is TGTGCCAGCCAACGCGGCGGACAAACCTACGAGCAGTACTTC. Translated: CASQRGGQTYEQYF.

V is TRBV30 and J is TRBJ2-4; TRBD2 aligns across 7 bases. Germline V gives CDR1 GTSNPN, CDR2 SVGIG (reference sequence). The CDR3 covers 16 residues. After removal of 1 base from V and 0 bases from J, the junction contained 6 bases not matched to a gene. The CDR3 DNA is TGTGCCTGGAGTGAGGGGCGGGGGTTAGCCAAAAACATTCAGTACTTC. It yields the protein CAWSEGRGLAKNIQYF.

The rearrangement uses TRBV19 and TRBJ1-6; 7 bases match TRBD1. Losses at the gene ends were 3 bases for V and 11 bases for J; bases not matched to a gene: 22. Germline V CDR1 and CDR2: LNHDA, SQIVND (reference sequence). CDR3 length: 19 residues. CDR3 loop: CASSIGAAVGGAGGTPLHF. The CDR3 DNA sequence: TGTGCCAGTAGTATTGGCGCGGCGGTCGGTGGGGCAGGGGGGACACCCCTCCACTTT. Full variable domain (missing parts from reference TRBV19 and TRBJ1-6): DGGITQSPKYLFRKEGQNVTLSCEQNLNHDAMYWYRQDPGQGLRLIYYSQIVNDFQKGDIAEGYSVSREKKESFPLTVTSAQKNPTAFYLCASSIGAAVGGAGGTPLHFGNGTRLTVT.

CDR3 nucleotide sequence: TGCGCCAGCACTGGACAGGGGTCAATGGGAGGCTACACCTTC. Protein: CASTGQGSMGGYTF. This chain joins TRBV5-1 and TRBJ1-2, with 9 bases lining up with TRBD1. Germline CDR1 is SGHRS and CDR2 is YFSETQ. The CDR3 consists of 14 residues. Trimming removed 6 bases from V and 8 bases from J; junction bases left unmatched: 11. The full variable domain, rest sourced from reference TRBV5-1 and TRBJ1-2, is KAGVTQTPRYLIKTRGQQVTLSCSPISGHRSVSWYQQTPGQGLQFLFEYFSETQRNKGNFPGRFSGRQFSNSRSEMNVSTLELGDSALYLCASTGQGSMGGYTFGSGTRLTVV.

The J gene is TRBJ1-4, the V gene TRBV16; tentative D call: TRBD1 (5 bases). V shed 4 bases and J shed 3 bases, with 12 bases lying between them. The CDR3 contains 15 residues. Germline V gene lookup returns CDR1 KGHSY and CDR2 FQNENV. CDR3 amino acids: CASSLKTVPNEKLFF. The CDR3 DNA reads TGTGCCAGCAGCCTCAAGACAGTCCCTAATGAAAAACTGTTTTTT.

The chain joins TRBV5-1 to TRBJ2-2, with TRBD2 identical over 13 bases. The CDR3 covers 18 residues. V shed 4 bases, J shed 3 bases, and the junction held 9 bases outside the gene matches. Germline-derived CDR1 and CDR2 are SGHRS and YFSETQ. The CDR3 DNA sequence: TGCGCCAGCAGCCGACTAGCGGGGGGCCACGAACACACCGGGGAGCTGTTTTTT. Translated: CASSRLAGGHEHTGELFF.

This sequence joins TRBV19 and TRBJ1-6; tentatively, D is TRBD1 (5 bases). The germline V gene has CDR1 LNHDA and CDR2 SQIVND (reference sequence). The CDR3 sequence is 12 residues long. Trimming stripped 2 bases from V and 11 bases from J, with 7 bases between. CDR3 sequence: CASSIKGTPLHF. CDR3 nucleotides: TGTGCCAGTAGTATAAAGGGGACACCCCTCCACTTT. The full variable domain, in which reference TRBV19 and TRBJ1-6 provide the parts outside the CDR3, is DGGITQSPKYLFRKEGQNVTLSCEQNLNHDAMYWYRQDPGQGLRLIYYSQIVNDFQKGDIAEGYSVSREKKESFPLTVTSAQKNPTAFYLCASSIKGTPLHFGNGTRLTVT.

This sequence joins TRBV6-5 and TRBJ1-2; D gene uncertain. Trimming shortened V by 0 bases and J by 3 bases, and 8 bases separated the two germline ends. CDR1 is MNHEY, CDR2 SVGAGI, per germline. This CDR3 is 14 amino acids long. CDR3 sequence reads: CASSYSRRDYGYTF. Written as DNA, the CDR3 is TGTGCCAGCAGTTACTCCAGGCGCGACTATGGCTACACCTTC.

CDR3 residues: CASSPGLAGTTDTQYF. The DNA of the CDR3 is TGTGCCAGCAGCCCCGGACTAGCGGGGACTACAGATACGCAGTATTTT. The genes are TRBV7-2 and TRBJ2-3; 12 nucleotides align to TRBD2. Germline CDR1 SGHTA, CDR2 FQGNSA. The CDR3 loop spans 16 amino acids. J lost 3 bases, V lost 5 bases, and 6 bases had no gene match. Drawing the rest from reference TRBV7-2 and TRBJ2-3, the complete variable domain is GAGVSQSPSNKVTEKGKDVELRCDPISGHTALYWYRQSLGQGLEFLIYFQGNSAPDKSGLPSDRFSAERTGGSVSTLTIQRTQQEDSAVYLCASSPGLAGTTDTQYFGPGTRLTVL.

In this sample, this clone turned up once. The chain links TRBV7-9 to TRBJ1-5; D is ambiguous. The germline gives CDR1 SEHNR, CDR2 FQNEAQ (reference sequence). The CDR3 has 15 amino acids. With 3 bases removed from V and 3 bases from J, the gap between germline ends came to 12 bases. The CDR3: CASSFSTGDNQPQHF. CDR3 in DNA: TGTGCCAGCAGCTTCTCGACCGGGGACAATCAGCCCCAGCATTTT.

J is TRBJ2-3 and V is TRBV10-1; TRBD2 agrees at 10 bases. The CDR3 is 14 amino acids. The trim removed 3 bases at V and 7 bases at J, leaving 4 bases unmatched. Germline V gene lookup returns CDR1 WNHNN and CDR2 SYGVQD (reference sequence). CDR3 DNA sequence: TGCGCCAGCAGTGATGGTAGCGGGGGGTATACGCAGTATTTT. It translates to CASSDGSGGYTQYF.

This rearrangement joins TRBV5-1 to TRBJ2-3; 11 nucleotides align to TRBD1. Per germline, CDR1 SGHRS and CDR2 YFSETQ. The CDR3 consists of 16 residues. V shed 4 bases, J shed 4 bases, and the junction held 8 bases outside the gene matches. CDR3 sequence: CASSPSLGQGADTQYF. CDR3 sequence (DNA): TGCGCCAGCAGCCCCAGTCTGGGACAGGGGGCAGATACGCAGTATTTT. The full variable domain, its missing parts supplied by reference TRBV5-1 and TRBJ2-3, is KAGVTQTPRYLIKTRGQQVTLSCSPISGHRSVSWYQQTPGQGLQFLFEYFSETQRNKGNFPGRFSGRQFSNSRSEMNVSTLELGDSALYLCASSPSLGQGADTQYFGPGTRLTVL.

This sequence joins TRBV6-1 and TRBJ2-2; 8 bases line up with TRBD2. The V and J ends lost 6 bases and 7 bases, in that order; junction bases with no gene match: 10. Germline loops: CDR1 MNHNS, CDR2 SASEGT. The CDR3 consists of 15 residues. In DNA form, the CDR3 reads TGTGCCAGCAGGGAAACGGGGGGGCGTAGCGGGGAGCTGTTTTTT. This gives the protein CASRETGGRSGELFF.